This T cell receptor beta chain emerged from a study of monozygotic twins with inflammatory bowel disease (dated by TCRdb to between 2017 and 2020). Turning to the overall study: The full study comprised about 28 monozygotic twin pairs: nine German pairs (four IBD-concordant, five IBD-discordant) and 19 IBD-discordant Danish pairs. Within discordant pairs, disease-associated traits were sought mainly by comparing IBD patients with their genetically identical healthy co-twins. Each individual had, on average, about 151 000 unique TCRalpha sequences and 181 000 unique TCRbeta sequences available for analysis. Points the paper makes about the study in general: Compared with healthy twins, IBD patients had fewer clonotypes in common with other individuals, a difference most pronounced in patients showing signs of disease activity. Because patients were on differing immunosuppressive treatments, the repertoires may have picked up extra background noise and inter-individual variability. Distinction between different T cell subtypes could not be achieved in the analysis. Measured by the inverse Simpson index, TCRbeta repertoire diversity was lower in IBD patients than in their healthy co-twins. The results gave no support for a single strong signal or clonotype linked to IBD. Repertoire similarity did not differ between concordant and discordant twins, which could be due to limited statistical power.

Turning to this clonotype: It has no known antigen specificity.

A 2.5 ml peripheral blood sample was drawn into PAXgene tubes per donor and stored at -80°C. Without T cell sorting, total RNA was isolated from whole blood using the PAXgene blood miRNA kit on an automated QIAcube. Peripheral blood from monozygotic twin pairs who were concordant or discordant for inflammatory bowel disease underwent deep TCRalpha and TCRbeta repertoire profiling using unique molecular barcoding. Smoking habits were recorded for all twin pairs, and each individual was classified as a current, former or never smoker. CDR1 and CDR2 are drawn from the germline V gene: SGHTA, FQGTGA. The CDR3 has 17 amino acids, counting the end cysteine and phenylalanine. The entry carries no DNA sequence. To prepare the library, 5' RACE was applied. Each TCR library was prepared from 3,000 to 4,000 ng of total RNA. cDNA was synthesized with SMARTScribe reverse transcriptase in eight separate reactions per sample. During cDNA synthesis, template switching introduced unique molecular identifiers that contained a 6-nucleotide sample barcode. Amplification of TCRalpha and TCRbeta cDNA involved two nested PCRs of 16 and 9 cycles, and each PCR was followed by bead purification. Before amplification, the cDNA was treated with uracil DNA-glycosylase and purified using the QIAquick PCR purification kit. The second PCR added Illumina TruSeq-compatible adapters along with sample-specific barcodes. Library quality and concentration were checked on TapeStation and Qubit, and libraries were pooled at 5 ng each. Sequencing of the pooled libraries was done on an Illumina HiSeq2500 single-index Rapid Run using custom sequencing primers and 2 x 100 bp reads. The authors processed their data as follows. MiGEC version 1.2.6 was used for UMI-based consensus assembly, which corrected PCR and sequencing errors. MiXCR version 2.1.1 handled V(D)J alignment, clonotype assembly and CDR3 extraction. Gene usage, clonotype sharing and MAIT/NKT TCR abundance were normalised by analysing the top 1000, 10 000 and 20 000 clonotypes per sample. After downsampling to 27 000 UMIs, diversity was calculated as the inverse Simpson index using the vegan R package. Paired Mann-Whitney U tests were applied to discordant twin pairs, and Benjamini-Hochberg correction was used for multiple testing. TCRdb reprocessed the reads, and each CDR3 protein sequence is entered once, without DNA. TCRdb's processing, not the authors' own work, is the source of the V and J calls. The sample table gives around 380,000 distinct CDR3 sequences. Together, the top ten hold more than 2% of the sample.

Sequences were obtained from blood. In this chain, TRBV7-3 is recombined with TRBJ2-6. This clonotype originated in a human donor with ulcerative colitis or Crohn's disease, or a healthy co-twin of an affected twin (not recorded which). The CDR3 protein sequence reads: CASSLTALNSGANVLTF.